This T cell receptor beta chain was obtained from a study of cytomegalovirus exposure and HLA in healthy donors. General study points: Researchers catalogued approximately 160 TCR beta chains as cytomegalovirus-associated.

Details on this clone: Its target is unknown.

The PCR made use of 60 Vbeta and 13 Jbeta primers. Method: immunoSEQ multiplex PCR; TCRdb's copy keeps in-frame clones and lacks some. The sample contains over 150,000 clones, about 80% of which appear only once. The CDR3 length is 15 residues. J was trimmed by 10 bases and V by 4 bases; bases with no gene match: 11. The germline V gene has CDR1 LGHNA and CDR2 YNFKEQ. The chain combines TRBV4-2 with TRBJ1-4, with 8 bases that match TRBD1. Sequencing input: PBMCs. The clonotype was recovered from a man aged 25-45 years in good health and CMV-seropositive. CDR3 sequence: CASSPGQGNVGKLFF. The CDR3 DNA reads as TGTGCCAGCAGCCCCGGACAGGGTAATGTTGGAAAACTGTTTTTT.